These 8 T cell receptor beta chains were sequenced from one sample in a study of blood T cells in healthy people across ages. The second PCR ran about 6 to 11 cycles with a sample-barcoded 5' primer and J-beta primers. TCRdb used MiXCR to reprocess the 5' RACE reads, holding one entry per CDR3 protein. The repertoire includes roughly 1 million distinct CDR3 sequences, roughly a quarter of them detected once, and approximately 0.75% sits in the top ten. This sample was also put to use in a study of T cells of mothers and their children.

Source material: blood. The receptors stem from a girl aged 2-10 years in good health.

The chain employs TRBV9 and TRBJ1-3, with D possibly matching TRBD1 (6 bases). CDR3 length: 14 amino acids. Germline V CDR1 and CDR2: SGDLS, YYNGEE. Trimming took 1 base from V and 3 from J, leaving 8 bases between them. CDR3 loop: CASSVSGDGNTIYF. The CDR3 nucleotides are TGTGCCAGCAGCGTATCAGGGGATGGAAACACCATATATTTT.

This rearrangement joins TRBV11-3 to TRBJ2-5; 7 bases are shared with TRBD1. Germline V gene sequence: CDR1 SGHNT, CDR2 YENEEA. V dropped 1 base and J dropped 0; count of bases not matched to a gene: 8. The CDR3 consists of 17 residues. The CDR3 region has the DNA TGTGCCAGCAGCTTAGGGGATAAGGGGGCCGACCAAGAGACCCAGTACTTC. Its protein product is CASSLGDKGADQETQYF.

The V and J genes are TRBV5-1 and TRBJ1-4; 7 positions agree with TRBD1. The germline CDR1 and CDR2 sequences are SGHRS and YFSETQ. The CDR3 sequence is 13 residues long. The V gene end was trimmed by 4 bases and the J gene end by 6 bases; junction bases not matched to a gene: 3. This chain's CDR3 is CASSRGTDEKLFF. In DNA, the CDR3 is TGCGCCAGCAGCCGAGGGACAGATGAAAAACTGTTTTTT.

This chain uses TRBV7-9 with TRBJ2-5, with a weak D call TRBD1 (6 bases). Trimming left V 5 bases short and J 10 bases short, with 11 bases between. This CDR3 comprises 11 residues. The germline V gene has CDR1 SEHNR and CDR2 FQNEAQ (reference sequence). The CDR3 DNA reads TGTGCCAGCAGCCATGAGGGGGACCAGTACTTC. Protein: CASSHEGDQYF.

J is TRBJ2-1 and V is TRBV29-1, with D possibly being TRBD1 or TRBD2 (5 bases each). The V gene lost 7 bases and the J gene lost 0 bases, with 13 bases spanning the gap. CDR3 size: 14 residues. Per germline, CDR1 SQVTM and CDR2 ANQGSEA. The CDR3 DNA reads TGCAGCGCCTGGGACGGTAGCTCCTACAATGAGCAGTTCTTC. Residues: CSAWDGSSYNEQFF.

DNA for the CDR3: TGTGCCAGCAGTCCCGCCGGGACAGGGGGCGAAAAACTGTTTTTT. Translation gives CASSPAGTGGEKLFF. J is TRBJ1-4 and V is TRBV7-2, with TRBD1 matching 12 bases. Germline V CDR1 and CDR2: SGHTA, FQGNSA. Trimming at V came to 6 bases and at J to 8 bases, leaving 7 bases not matched to a gene. CDR3 length: 15 residues. The complete variable domain, with remaining parts taken from reference TRBV7-2 and TRBJ1-4, reads GAGVSQSPSNKVTEKGKDVELRCDPISGHTALYWYRQSLGQGLEFLIYFQGNSAPDKSGLPSDRFSAERTGGSVSTLTIQRTQQEDSAVYLCASSPAGTGGEKLFFGSGTQLSVL.

The rearrangement joins TRBV20-1 to TRBJ2-1; 10 bases align to TRBD2. The germline CDR1 and CDR2 sequences are DFQATT and SNEGSKA (reference sequence). The CDR3 totals 14 residues. Germline trimming cut 3 bases from V and 8 bases from J; bases unmatched to any gene: 7. CDR3 nucleotides: TGCAGTGCTAGGTCTAGCGGGAGCATCGATGAGCAGTTCTTC. Amino acids: CSARSSGSIDEQFF.

The chain couples TRBV19 to TRBJ2-5; 12 bases are a match to TRBD2. CDR3 length equals 15 residues. The germline CDR1 and CDR2 sequences are LNHDA and SQIVND (reference sequence). J was trimmed by 5 bases and V by 5 bases; bases with no gene match: 6. The CDR3 nucleotides are TGTGCCAGTAGTCCCTTTCTAGCGGGGGGGGAGACCCAGTACTTC. This codes for CASSPFLAGGETQYF.